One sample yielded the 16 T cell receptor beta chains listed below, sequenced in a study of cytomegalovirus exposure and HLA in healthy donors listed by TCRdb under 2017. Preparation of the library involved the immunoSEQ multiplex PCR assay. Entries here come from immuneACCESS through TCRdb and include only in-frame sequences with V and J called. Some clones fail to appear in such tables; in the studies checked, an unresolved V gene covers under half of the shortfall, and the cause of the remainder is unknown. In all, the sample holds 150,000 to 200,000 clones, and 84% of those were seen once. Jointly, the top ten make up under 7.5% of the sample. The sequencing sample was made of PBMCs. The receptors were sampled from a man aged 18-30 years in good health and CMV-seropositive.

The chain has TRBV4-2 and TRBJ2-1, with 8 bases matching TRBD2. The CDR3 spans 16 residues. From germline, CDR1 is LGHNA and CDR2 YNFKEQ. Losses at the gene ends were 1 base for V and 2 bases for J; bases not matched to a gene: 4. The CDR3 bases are TGTGCCAGCAGCCAAGGTGTTAGCGGGGCCTACAATGAGCAGTTCTTC. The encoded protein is CASSQGVSGAYNEQFF.

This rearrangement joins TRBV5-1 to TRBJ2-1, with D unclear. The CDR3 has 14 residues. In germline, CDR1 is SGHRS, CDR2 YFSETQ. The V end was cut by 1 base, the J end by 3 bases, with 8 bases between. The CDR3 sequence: CASSLYGSYNEQFF. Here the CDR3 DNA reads TGCGCCAGCAGCTTGTATGGCAGCTACAATGAGCAGTTCTTC.

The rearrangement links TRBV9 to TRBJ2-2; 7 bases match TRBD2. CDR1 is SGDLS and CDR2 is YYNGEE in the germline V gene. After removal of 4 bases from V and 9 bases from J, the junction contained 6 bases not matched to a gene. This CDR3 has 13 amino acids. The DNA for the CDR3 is TGTGCCAGCAGCCCTTCGGGGGGTTGGGAGCTGTTTTTT. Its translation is CASSPSGGWELFF. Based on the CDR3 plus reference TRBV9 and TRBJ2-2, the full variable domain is DSGVTQTPKHLITATGQRVTLRCSPRSGDLSVYWYQQSLDQGLQFLIQYYNGEERAKGNILERFSAQQFPDLHSELNLSSLELGDSALYFCASSPSGGWELFFGEGSRLTVL.

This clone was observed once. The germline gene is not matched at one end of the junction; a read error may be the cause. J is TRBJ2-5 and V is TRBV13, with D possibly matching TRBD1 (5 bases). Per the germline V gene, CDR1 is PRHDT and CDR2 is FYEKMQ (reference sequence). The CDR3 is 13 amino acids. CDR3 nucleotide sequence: TGTGCCAGCAGTTTAGGGGCCCAAGAGACCCAGTACTTC. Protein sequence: CASSLGAQETQYF.

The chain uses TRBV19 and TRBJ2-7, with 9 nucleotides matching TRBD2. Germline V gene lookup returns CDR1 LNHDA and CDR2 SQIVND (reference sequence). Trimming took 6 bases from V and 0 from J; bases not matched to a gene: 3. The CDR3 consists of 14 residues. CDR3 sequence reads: CASRLAGDSYEQYF. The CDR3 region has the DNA TGTGCCAGTAGGTTAGCGGGAGACTCCTACGAGCAGTACTTC.

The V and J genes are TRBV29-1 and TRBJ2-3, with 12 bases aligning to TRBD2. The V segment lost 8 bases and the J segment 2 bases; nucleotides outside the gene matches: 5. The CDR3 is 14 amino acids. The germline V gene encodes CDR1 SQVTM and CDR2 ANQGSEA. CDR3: CSMTSGRATDTQYF. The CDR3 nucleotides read TGCAGCATGACTAGCGGGAGAGCCACAGATACGCAGTATTTT.

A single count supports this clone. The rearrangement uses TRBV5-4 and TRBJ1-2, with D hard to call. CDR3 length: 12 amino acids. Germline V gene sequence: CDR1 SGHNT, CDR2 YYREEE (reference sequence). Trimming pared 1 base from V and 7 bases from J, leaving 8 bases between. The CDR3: CASSLPPRGYTF. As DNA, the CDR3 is TGTGCCAGCAGCTTGCCCCCGCGTGGCTACACCTTC. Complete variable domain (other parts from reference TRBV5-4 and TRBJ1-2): ETGVTQSPTHLIKTRGQQVTLRCSSQSGHNTVSWYQQALGQGPQFIFQYYREEENGRGNFPPRFSGLQFPNYSSELNVNALELDDSALYLCASSLPPRGYTFGSGTRLTVV.

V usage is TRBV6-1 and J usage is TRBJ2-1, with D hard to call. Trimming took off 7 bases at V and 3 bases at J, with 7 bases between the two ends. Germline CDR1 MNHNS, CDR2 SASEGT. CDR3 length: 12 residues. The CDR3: CASIPGYNEQFF. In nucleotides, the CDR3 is TGTGCCAGCATTCCGGGCTACAATGAGCAGTTCTTC.

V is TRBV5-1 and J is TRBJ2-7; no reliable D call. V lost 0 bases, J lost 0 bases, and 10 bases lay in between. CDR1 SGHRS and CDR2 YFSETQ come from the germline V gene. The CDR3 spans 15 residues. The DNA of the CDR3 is TGCGCCAGCAGCTTGGACTCTCCAAACTCCTACGAGCAGTACTTC. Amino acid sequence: CASSLDSPNSYEQYF. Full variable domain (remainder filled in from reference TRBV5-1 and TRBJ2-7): KAGVTQTPRYLIKTRGQQVTLSCSPISGHRSVSWYQQTPGQGLQFLFEYFSETQRNKGNFPGRFSGRQFSNSRSEMNVSTLELGDSALYLCASSLDSPNSYEQYFGPGTRLTVT.

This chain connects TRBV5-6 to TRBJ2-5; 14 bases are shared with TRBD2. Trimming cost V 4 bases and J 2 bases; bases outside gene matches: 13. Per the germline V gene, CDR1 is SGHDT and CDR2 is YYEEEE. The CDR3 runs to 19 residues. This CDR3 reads CASSLTPGLAGVGQETQYF. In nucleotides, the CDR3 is TGTGCCAGCAGCCTAACCCCGGGACTAGCGGGAGTTGGGCAAGAGACCCAGTACTTC. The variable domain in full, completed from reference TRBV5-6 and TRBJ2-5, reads DAGVTQSPTHLIKTRGQQVTLRCSPKSGHDTVSWYQQALGQGPQFIFQYYEEEERQRGNFPDRFSGHQFPNYSSELNVNALLLGDSALYLCASSLTPGLAGVGQETQYFGPGTRLLVL.

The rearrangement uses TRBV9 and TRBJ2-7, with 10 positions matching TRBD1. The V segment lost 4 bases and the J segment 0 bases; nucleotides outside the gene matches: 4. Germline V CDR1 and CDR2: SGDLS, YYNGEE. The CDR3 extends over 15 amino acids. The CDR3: CASSRTGGSSYEQYF. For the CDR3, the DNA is TGTGCCAGCAGCAGGACAGGGGGTAGCTCCTACGAGCAGTACTTC.

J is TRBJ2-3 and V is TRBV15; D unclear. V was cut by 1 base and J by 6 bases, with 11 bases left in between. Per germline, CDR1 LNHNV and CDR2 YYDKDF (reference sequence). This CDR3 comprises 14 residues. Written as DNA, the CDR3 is TGTGCCACCAGCAGAGCCGACTCTCTGGATACGCAGTATTTT. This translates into CATSRADSLDTQYF.

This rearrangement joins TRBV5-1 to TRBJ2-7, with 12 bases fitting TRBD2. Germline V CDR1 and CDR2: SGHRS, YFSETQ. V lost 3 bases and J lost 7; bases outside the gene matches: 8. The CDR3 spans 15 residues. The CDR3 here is CASSSGLAGTGEQYF. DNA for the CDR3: TGCGCCAGCAGCTCTGGACTAGCGGGAACCGGGGAGCAGTACTTC.

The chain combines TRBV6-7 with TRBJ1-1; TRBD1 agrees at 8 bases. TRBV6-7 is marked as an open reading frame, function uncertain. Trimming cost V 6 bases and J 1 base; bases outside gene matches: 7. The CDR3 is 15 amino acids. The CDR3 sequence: CASRMTGTGNTEAFF. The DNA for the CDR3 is TGTGCCAGCAGGATGACCGGGACAGGGAACACTGAAGCTTTCTTT.

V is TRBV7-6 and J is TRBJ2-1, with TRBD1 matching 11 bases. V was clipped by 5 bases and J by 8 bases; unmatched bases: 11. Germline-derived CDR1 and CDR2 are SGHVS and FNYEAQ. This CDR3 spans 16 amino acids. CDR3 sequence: CASSHTGTGGEDEQFF. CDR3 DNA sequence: TGTGCCAGCAGCCACACCGGGACAGGGGGTGAAGATGAGCAGTTCTTC.

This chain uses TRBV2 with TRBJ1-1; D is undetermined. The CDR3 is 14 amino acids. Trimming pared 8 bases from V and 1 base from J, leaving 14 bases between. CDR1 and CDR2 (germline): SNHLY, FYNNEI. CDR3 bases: TGTGCCAGCCTAGAAGGAGGAGGGAACACTGAAGCTTTCTTT. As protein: CASLEGGGNTEAFF.